One and the same sample provided the 14 T cell receptor beta chains below, sequenced in a study of blood T cell repertoires in COVID-19. Profiled with immunoSEQ multiplex PCR; TCRdb holds only in-frame clones, not every one. The sample includes approximately 360,000 clones, around 89% of them seen just once. The sample taken for sequencing was PBMCs or T cells enriched from blood (not recorded which). These TCRs come from a woman in her thirties with acute COVID-19.

The chain joins TRBV7-9 to TRBJ2-3, with 9 positions matching TRBD2. CDR1 and CDR2 from the germline V gene are SEHNR and FQNEAQ (reference sequence). The CDR3 loop spans 16 amino acids. J was trimmed by 6 bases and V by 1 base; bases with no gene match: 8. The CDR3 nucleotides are TGTGCCAGCAGCTTAGTTGCGGGGGGGCCCGGCGATACGCAGTATTTT. It yields the protein CASSLVAGGPGDTQYF.

This chain uses TRBV24-1 with TRBJ2-5; TRBD1 agrees at 8 bases. The CDR3 is 15 residues long. V was pared by 7 bases and J by 5 bases, with 11 bases of the junction left unmatched. Per the germline V gene, CDR1 is KGHDR and CDR2 is SFDVKD. CDR3 DNA sequence: TGTGCCACCAGCTCCCCGGACAGGGCAATTGAGACCCAGTACTTC. Translated: CATSSPDRAIETQYF.

The CDR3: CASSRMTGSYTF. CDR3 nucleotides: TGTGCCAGCAGTAGAATGACAGGGTCCTACACCTTC. The chain combines TRBV12-3 or TRBV12-4 with TRBJ1-2; 7 bases line up with TRBD1. V shed 5 bases and J 10 bases; nucleotides not matched to a gene: 7. This CDR3 spans 12 amino acids.

The chain is built from TRBV20-1 and TRBJ1-3; D possibly corresponds to TRBD1 (6 bases). V was cut by 3 bases and J by 8 bases, with 11 bases left in between. The CDR3 is made up of 12 amino acids. Per germline, CDR1 DFQATT and CDR2 SNEGSKA (reference sequence). The CDR3 DNA follows: TGCAGTGCTAGTCCGCCAGGGGACACCATATATTTT. Translating gives CSASPPGDTIYF.

This clone was seen just once. This chain uses TRBV30 with TRBJ1-4, with unresolved D. Trimming removed 3 bases at V and 0 bases at J, with 8 bases between. The germline V gene encodes CDR1 GTSNPN and CDR2 SVGIG (reference sequence). This CDR3 has 14 residues. Here the CDR3 DNA reads TGTGCCTGGAGCCTATCCTCAACTAATGAAAAACTGTTTTTT. Amino acid sequence: CAWSLSSTNEKLFF.

The CDR3 loop is CSVNRGPNYGYTF. In DNA form, the CDR3 reads TGCAGCGTTAACAGGGGGCCAAACTATGGCTACACCTTC. The V call is TRBV29-1, the J call TRBJ1-2, with TRBD1 matching 9 bases. Germline values: CDR1 SQVTM, CDR2 ANQGSEA. This CDR3 comprises 13 residues. The J segment lost 2 bases and the V segment lost 5 bases, leaving 3 bases of the junction unmatched.

V is TRBV7-2 and J is TRBJ2-3; TRBD2 agrees at 10 bases. Germline CDR1 is SGHTA and CDR2 is FQGNSA. This CDR3 region has 18 residues. The ends lost 1 base at V and 6 bases at J; junction bases unmatched: 13. The CDR3 sequence is CASSLVAPLAGDRDTQYF. CDR3 DNA: TGTGCCAGCAGCTTAGTAGCCCCGCTAGCGGGGGACAGGGATACGCAGTATTTT.

The V call is TRBV25-1, the J call TRBJ1-4; D is unresolved. This CDR3 spans 17 amino acids. The V gene's germline CDR1 is MGHDK and CDR2 SYGVNS. V was pared by 1 base and J by 7 bases, with 19 bases between. The CDR3, as DNA: TGTGCCAGCAGTGAATGGGGAGGCCAACTCAGGAGTGAAAAACTGTTTTTT. As protein: CASSEWGGQLRSEKLFF.

This clone was detected only a few times. The chain links TRBV6-5 to TRBJ1-6; 10 bases match TRBD1. This CDR3 contains 15 residues. V shed 4 bases, J shed 10 bases, and the junction held 7 bases outside the gene matches. The germline V gene encodes CDR1 MNHEY and CDR2 SVGAGI. CDR3 sequence (DNA): TGTGCCAGCAGTTTGGGACAGGGGTATCGCTCACCCCTCCACTTT. It specifies CASSLGQGYRSPLHF.

This clone has a single count. The chain links TRBV5-1 to TRBJ1-4, with 7 bases matching TRBD1. J gave up 0 bases and V 4 bases, and 3 bases lay outside the gene matches. The CDR3 has 15 residues. Germline V lookup: CDR1 SGHRS, CDR2 YFSETQ. CDR3 coding DNA: TGCGCCAGCAGCAACAGGGGTCCAACTAATGAAAAACTGTTTTTT. Its protein product is CASSNRGPTNEKLFF.

The chain has TRBV5-5 and TRBJ2-7, with D possibly TRBD1 on 6 matching bases. The CDR3 consists of 15 residues. Per germline, CDR1 SGHKS and CDR2 YYEKEE (reference sequence). Trimming removed 1 base from V and 0 bases from J, with 11 bases in between. The CDR3 DNA follows: TGTGCCAGCAGCTTGCTGACAGGTCGCTCCTACGAGCAGTACTTC. Protein product: CASSLLTGRSYEQYF.

The rearrangement joins TRBV30 to TRBJ1-1, with unresolved D. Germline V gene data show CDR1 as GTSNPN and CDR2 as SVGIG (reference sequence). The CDR3 is 10 amino acids. Trimming left V 4 bases short and J 4 bases short, with 4 bases between. The CDR3 nucleotides read TGTGCCTGGAAGCCCACTGAAGCTTTCTTT. Encoded protein: CAWKPTEAFF.

V usage is TRBV7-2 and J usage is TRBJ2-6; no firm D call. The length of the CDR3 is 14 residues. From germline, CDR1 is SGHTA and CDR2 FQGNSA. Trimming removed 5 bases from V and 0 bases from J, with 5 bases in between. The CDR3, as DNA: TGTGCCAGCAGCCCCCGCTCTGGGGCCAACGTCCTGACTTTC. Protein sequence: CASSPRSGANVLTF.

This chain uses TRBV24-1 with TRBJ2-1; 8 bases fit TRBD2. Looked up from germline, CDR1 is KGHDR and CDR2 is SFDVKD. J gave up 4 bases and V 1 base, and 5 bases lay outside the gene matches. There are 16 residues in the CDR3. DNA for the CDR3: TGTGCCACCAGTGATTTCTCAGCGGGGGCTTACAATGAGCAGTTCTTC. Its translation: CATSDFSAGAYNEQFF.